A selection of T cell receptor beta chains follows, all from one sample in a study of blood T cell repertoires in COVID-19. Profiled with immunoSEQ multiplex PCR; TCRdb holds only in-frame clones, not every one. This table has approximately 60,000 clones, 75% to 85% appearing once. Sequencing was done on a sample of peripheral blood. The receptors stem from an elderly man with acute or convalescent COVID-19. CDR3s include the opening cysteine and the closing phenylalanine or tryptophan. The D gene is left open where the match is weak. Size tells how often a clone was seen (once, few, many) or the class of an expanded clone, and some rows leave it out.

clone size,V gene,J gene,D gene,CDR3 protein,CDR3 DNA
few,TRBV7-2,TRBJ2-1,NA,CASSPQRYNEQFF,TGTGCCAGCAGCCCCCAGCGGTACAATGAGCAGTTCTTC
NA,TRBV18,TRBJ1-5,NA,CASSPSSGYGNQPQHF,TGTGCCAGCTCACCAAGTTCCGGGTATGGCAATCAGCCCCAGCATTTT
NA,TRBV5-1,TRBJ1-3,TRBD1,CASSLGDSSGNTIYF,TGCGCCAGCAGCTTGGGGGACAGCTCTGGAAACACCATATATTTT
NA,TRBV7-8,TRBJ1-1,TRBD1,CASSSGQVEMNTEAFF,TGTGCCAGCAGCTCCGGACAGGTTGAAATGAACACTGAAGCTTTCTTT
NA,TRBV18,TRBJ2-2,NA,CASSPPVKTPTQRSHGELFF,TGTGCCAGCTCACCACCGGTGAAGACACCCACTCAACGTAGTCACGGGGAGCTGTTTTTT
NA,TRBV16,TRBJ1-4,NA,CASSQSRVRAGEKLFF,TGTGCCAGCAGCCAATCGCGAGTTCGCGCCGGGGAAAAACTGTTTTTT
NA,TRBV9,TRBJ1-2,NA,CASSVAREPNYGYTF,TGTGCCAGCAGCGTAGCTAGAGAGCCTAACTATGGCTACACCTTC
NA,TRBV18,TRBJ2-5,NA,CASSPPQDRTIQETQYF,TGTGCCAGCTCACCACCGCAGGATCGGACAATCCAAGAGACCCAGTACTTC
NA,TRBV6-5,TRBJ1-2,TRBD1,CASRTRTGANYGYTF,TGTGCCTCCCGGACTCGGACAGGGGCTAACTATGGCTACACCTTC
NA,TRBV7-2,TRBJ2-7,TRBD2,CASNWGPGGEQYF,TGTGCCAGCAACTGGGGACCGGGGGGCGAGCAGTACTTC
NA,TRBV14,TRBJ2-2,NA,CASSQLSTGELFF,TGTGCCAGCAGCCAACTTAGCACCGGGGAGCTGTTTTTT
NA,TRBV2,TRBJ2-1,NA,CASIRSEGGVNEQFF,TGTGCCAGCATACGCTCCGAGGGGGGGGTAAATGAGCAGTTCTTC
NA,TRBV2,TRBJ2-5,TRBD2,CASSEASGGVETQYF,TGTGCCAGCAGTGAAGCTAGCGGGGGAGTGGAGACCCAGTACTTC
NA,TRBV19,TRBJ2-7,NA,CASSLDRQTYEQYF,TGTGCCAGTAGTCTGGACAGACAGACGTACGAGCAGTACTTC
few,TRBV2,TRBJ1-5,NA,CASSVGQPGSNQPQHF,TGTGCCAGCAGTGTAGGACAGCCGGGAAGCAATCAGCCCCAGCATTTT
NA,TRBV2,TRBJ2-6,TRBD1,CASRPGTGVSGANVLTF,TGTGCCAGCAGGCCCGGGACAGGGGTTTCTGGGGCCAACGTCCTGACTTTC
NA,TRBV4-1,TRBJ1-1,NA,CASSHLGLMNTEAFF,TGCGCCAGCAGCCACCTGGGACTTATGAACACTGAAGCTTTCTTT
NA,TRBV14,TRBJ1-4,NA,CASSQDPTDEKLFF,TGTGCCAGCAGCCAAGATCCGACAGATGAAAAACTGTTTTTT
NA,TRBV6-5,TRBJ2-3,TRBD2,CAIRLAGAFTDTQYF,TGTGCCATCCGATTAGCGGGGGCCTTCACAGATACGCAGTATTTT